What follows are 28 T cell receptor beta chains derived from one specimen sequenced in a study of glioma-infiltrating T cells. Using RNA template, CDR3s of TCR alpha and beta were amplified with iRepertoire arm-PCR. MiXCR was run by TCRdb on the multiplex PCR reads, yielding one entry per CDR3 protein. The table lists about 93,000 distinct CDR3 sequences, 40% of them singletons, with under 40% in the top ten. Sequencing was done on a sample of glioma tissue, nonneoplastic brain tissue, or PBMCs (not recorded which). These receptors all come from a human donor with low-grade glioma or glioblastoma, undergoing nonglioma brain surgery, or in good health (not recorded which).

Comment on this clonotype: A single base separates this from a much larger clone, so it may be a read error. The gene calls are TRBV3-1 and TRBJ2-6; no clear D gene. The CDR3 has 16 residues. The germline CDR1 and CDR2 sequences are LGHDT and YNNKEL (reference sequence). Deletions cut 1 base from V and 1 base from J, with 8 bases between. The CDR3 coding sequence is TGTGCCAGCAGCCAAGCTAGGTTATCTGGGGCCAACGTCCTGACTTTC. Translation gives CASSQARLSGANVLTF.

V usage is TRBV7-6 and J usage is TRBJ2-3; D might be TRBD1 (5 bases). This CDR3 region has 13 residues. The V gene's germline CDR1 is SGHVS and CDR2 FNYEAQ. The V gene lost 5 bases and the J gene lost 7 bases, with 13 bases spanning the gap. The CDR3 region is CASSGAASYTQYF. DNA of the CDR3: TGTGCCAGCAGCGGGGCAGCTTCCTATACGCAGTATTTT.

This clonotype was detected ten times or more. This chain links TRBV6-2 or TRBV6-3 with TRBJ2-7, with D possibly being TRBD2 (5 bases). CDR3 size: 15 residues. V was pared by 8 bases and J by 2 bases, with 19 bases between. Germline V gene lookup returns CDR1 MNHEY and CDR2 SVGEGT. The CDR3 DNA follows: TGTGCCAGCGACATGACGGCGACTACTACCTACGAGCAGTACTTC. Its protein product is CASDMTATTTYEQYF.

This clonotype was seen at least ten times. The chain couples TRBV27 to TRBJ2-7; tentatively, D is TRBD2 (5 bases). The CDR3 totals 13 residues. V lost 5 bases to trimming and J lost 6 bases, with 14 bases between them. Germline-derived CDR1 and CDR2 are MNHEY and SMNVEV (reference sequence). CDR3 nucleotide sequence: TGTGCCAGCAGTGGTTTTGAGGGCTCCGAGCAGTACTTC. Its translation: CASSGFEGSEQYF.

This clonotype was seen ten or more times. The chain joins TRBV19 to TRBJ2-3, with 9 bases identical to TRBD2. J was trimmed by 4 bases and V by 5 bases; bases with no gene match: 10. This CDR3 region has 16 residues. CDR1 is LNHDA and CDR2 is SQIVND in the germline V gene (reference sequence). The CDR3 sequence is CASSPAGGPSADTQYF. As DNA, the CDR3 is TGTGCCAGTAGTCCGGCGGGAGGGCCCTCGGCAGATACGCAGTATTTT.

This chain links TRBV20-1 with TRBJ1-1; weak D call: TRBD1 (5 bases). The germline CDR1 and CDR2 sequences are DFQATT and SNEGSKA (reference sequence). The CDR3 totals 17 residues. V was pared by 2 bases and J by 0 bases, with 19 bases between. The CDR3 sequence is CSARRRDVGLMNTEAFF. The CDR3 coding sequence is TGCAGTGCTAGACGTAGGGACGTGGGTTTGATGAACACTGAAGCTTTCTTT.

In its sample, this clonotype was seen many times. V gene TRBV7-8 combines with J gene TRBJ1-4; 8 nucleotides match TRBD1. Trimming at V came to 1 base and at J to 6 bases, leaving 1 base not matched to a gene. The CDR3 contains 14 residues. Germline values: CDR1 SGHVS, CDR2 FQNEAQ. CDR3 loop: CASSLDRGDEKLFF. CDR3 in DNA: TGTGCCAGCAGCTTAGACAGGGGGGATGAAAAACTGTTTTTT. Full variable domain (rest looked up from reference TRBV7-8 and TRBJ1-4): GAGVSQSPRYKVAKRGQDVALRCDPISGHVSLFWYQQALGQGPEFLTYFQNEAQLDKSGLPSDRFFAERPEGSVSTLKIQRTQQEDSAVYLCASSLDRGDEKLFFGSGTQLSVL.

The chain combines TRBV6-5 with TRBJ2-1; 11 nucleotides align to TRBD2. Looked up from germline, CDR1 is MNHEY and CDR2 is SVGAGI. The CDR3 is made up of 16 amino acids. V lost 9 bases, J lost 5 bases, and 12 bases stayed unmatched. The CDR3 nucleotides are TGTGCCAGAGGTTACACCCTGACTAGCGGGAACAATGAGCAGTTCTTC. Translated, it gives CARGYTLTSGNNEQFF.

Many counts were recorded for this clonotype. CDR3 sequence (DNA): TGTGCCAGCAGTTCGGACGGGGGCAAGACCCAGTACTTC. Encoded protein: CASSSDGGKTQYF. The rearrangement joins TRBV6-2 or TRBV6-3 to TRBJ2-5; D is perhaps TRBD1 or TRBD2 (6 bases each). V shed 4 bases and J shed 6 bases, with 12 bases lying between them. Germline V gene lookup returns CDR1 MNHEY and CDR2 SVGEGT. This CDR3 is 13 amino acids long.

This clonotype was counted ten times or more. CDR3 in DNA: TGCAGCGTTGCCGAGGAAAACACCATATATTTT. Translating it yields CSVAEENTIYF. The J gene is TRBJ1-3, the V gene TRBV29-1; no clear D. Germline-derived CDR1 and CDR2 are SQVTM and ANQGSEA. V lost 4 bases, J lost 6 bases, and 7 bases lay in between. This CDR3 is 11 amino acids long.

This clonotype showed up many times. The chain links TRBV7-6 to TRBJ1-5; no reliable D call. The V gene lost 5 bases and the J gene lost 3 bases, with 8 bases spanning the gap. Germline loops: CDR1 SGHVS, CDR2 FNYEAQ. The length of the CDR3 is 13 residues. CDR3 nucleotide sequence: TGTGCCAGCAGCACGGGGTTCAATCAGCCCCAGCATTTT. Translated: CASSTGFNQPQHF.

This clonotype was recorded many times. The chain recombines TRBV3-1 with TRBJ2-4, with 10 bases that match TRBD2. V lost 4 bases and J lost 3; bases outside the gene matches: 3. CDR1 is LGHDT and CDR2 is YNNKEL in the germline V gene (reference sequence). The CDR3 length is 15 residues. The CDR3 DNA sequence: TGTGCCAGCAGCCCCCGGACTAGCGGCAAAAACATTCAGTACTTC. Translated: CASSPRTSGKNIQYF. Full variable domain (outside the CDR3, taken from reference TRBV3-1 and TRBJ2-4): DTAVSQTPKYLVTQMGNDKSIKCEQNLGHDTMYWYKQDSKKFLKIMFSYNNKELIINETVPNRFSPKSPDKAHLNLHINSLELGDSAVYFCASSPRTSGKNIQYFGAGTRLSVL.

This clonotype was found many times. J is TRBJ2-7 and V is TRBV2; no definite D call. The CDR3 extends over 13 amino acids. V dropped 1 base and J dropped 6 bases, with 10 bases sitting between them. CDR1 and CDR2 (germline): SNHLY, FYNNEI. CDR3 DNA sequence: TGTGCCAGCAGTGAAGTAAATGTTTTCGAGCAGTACTTC. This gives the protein CASSEVNVFEQYF.

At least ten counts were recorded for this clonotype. Here the CDR3 reads CASSLERPNTGELFF. Here the CDR3 DNA reads TGCGCCAGCAGCTTGGAAAGGCCAAACACCGGGGAGCTGTTTTTT. V and J are TRBV5-1 and TRBJ2-2; D unresolved. In germline, CDR1 is SGHRS, CDR2 YFSETQ. V lost 0 bases and J 2 bases, leaving 8 bases between the germline ends. This CDR3 is built from 15 residues.

The CDR3 sequence: CATSREAAGLAFNKRFF. The CDR3 DNA reads TGTGCCACCAGCAGAGAGGCGGCTGGACTAGCGTTCAATAAGCGGTTCTTC. The rearrangement uses TRBV15 and TRBJ2-1, with 9 bases matching TRBD2. J lost 15 bases, V lost 0 bases, and 18 bases had no gene match. This CDR3 comprises 17 residues. Germline assignment: CDR1 LNHNV and CDR2 YYDKDF (reference sequence).

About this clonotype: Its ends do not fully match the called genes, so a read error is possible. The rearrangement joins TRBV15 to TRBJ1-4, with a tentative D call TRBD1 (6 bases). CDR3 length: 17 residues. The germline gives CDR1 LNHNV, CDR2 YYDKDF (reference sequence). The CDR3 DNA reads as TGTGCCACCAGAGACAAAGGACAGCCAAAACTCCGGGAAAAATTGTTTTTT. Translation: CATRDKGQPKLREKLFF.

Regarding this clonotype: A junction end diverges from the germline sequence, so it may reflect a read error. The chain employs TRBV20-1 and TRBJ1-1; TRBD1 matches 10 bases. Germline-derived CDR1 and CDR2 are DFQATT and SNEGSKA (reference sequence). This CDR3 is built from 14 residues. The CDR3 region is CSARPGQGNTKAFF. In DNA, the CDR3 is TGCAGTGCTAGACCGGGACAGGGGAACACTAAAGCTTTCTTT.

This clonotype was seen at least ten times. The chain's CDR3 is CASSKRVAGNADTQYF. For the CDR3, the DNA is TGTGCCAGCAGTAAACGGGTAGCGGGGAACGCAGATACGCAGTATTTT. The rearrangement uses TRBV6-2 or TRBV6-3 and TRBJ2-3, with 8 bases aligning to TRBD2. The CDR3 is 16 amino acids. The ends lost 5 bases at V and 4 bases at J; junction bases unmatched: 11. The germline V gene encodes CDR1 MNHEY and CDR2 SVGEGT.

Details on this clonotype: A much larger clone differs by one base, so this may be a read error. The CDR3 nucleotides are TGCGCCAGCAGCTTGGGGGAGTACCAAGAGACCCGGTACTTC. Amino acid sequence: CASSLGEYQETRYF. The rearrangement uses TRBV5-1 and TRBJ2-5, with a possible D match to TRBD2 (5 bases). Germline V lookup: CDR1 SGHRS, CDR2 YFSETQ. CDR3 size: 14 residues. The full variable domain, with the rest looked up from reference TRBV5-1 and TRBJ2-5, is KAGVTQTPRYLIKTRGQQVTLSCSPISGHRSVSWYQQTPGQGLQFLFEYFSETQRNKGNFPGRFSGRQFSNSRSEMNVSTLELGDSALYLCASSLGEYQETRYFGPGTRLLVL.

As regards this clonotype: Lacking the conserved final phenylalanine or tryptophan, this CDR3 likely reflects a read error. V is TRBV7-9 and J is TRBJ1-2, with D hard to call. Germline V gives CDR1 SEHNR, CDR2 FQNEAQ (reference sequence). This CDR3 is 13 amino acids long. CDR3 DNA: TGTGCCAGCAGTTTAGTTTCCGGGAATGGCTACACCTCC. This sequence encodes CASSLVSGNGYTS.

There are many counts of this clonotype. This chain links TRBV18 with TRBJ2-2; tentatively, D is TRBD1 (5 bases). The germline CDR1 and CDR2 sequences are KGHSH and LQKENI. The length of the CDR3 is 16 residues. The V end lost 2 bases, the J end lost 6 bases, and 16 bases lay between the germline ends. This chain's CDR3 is CASSPITPGKSGELFF. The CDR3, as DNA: TGTGCCAGCTCACCAATTACCCCAGGGAAATCCGGGGAGCTGTTTTTT.

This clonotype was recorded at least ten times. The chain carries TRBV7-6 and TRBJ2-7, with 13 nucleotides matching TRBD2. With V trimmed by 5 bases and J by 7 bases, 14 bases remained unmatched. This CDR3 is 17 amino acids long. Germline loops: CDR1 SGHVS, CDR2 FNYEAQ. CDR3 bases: TGTGCCAGCAGCAAAGGACTAGCGGGAGTTGTCTCGGAAGAGCAGTACTTC. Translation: CASSKGLAGVVSEEQYF.

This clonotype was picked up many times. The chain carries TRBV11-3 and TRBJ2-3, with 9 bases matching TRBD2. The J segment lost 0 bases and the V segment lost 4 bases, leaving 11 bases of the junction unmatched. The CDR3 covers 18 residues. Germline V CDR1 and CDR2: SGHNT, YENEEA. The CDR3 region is CASSYGLAGPPSTDTQYF. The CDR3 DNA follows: TGTGCCAGCAGCTACGGGCTAGCGGGACCTCCTAGCACAGATACGCAGTATTTT.

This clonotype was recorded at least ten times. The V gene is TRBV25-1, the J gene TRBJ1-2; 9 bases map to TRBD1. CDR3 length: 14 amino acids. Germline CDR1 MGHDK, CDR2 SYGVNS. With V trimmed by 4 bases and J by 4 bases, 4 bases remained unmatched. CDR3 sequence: CASSGQGQGYGYTF. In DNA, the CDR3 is TGTGCCAGCAGTGGCCAGGGACAGGGCTATGGCTACACCTTC.

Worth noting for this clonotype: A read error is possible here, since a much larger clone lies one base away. DNA for the CDR3: TGTGCCAGTAGCCCCCCTCACCGGGAACATAATGAGCAGTTCTTC. Translated: CASSPPHREHNEQFF. The V gene is TRBV19, the J gene TRBJ2-1, with D perhaps matching TRBD2 (5 bases). This CDR3 has 15 amino acids. V lost 6 bases, J lost 7 bases, and 19 bases lay in between. The V gene's germline CDR1 is LNHDA and CDR2 SQIVND (reference sequence).

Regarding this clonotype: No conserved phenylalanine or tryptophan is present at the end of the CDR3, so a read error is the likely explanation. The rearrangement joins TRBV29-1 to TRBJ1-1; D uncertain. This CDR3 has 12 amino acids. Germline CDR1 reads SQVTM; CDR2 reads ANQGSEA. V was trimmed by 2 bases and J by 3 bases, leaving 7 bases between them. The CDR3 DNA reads TGCAGCGTTGAACGGTCTTACACTGAAGCTTTCCTT. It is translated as CSVERSYTEAFL.

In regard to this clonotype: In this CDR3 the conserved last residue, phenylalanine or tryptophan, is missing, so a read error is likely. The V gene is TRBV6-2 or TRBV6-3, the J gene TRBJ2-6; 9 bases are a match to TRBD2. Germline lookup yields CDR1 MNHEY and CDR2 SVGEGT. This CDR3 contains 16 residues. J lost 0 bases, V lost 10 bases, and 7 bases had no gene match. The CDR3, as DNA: TGTGCCATAAGGACTAGCGAAAACTCTGGGGCCAACGTCCTGACTTCC. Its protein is CAIRTSENSGANVLTS.

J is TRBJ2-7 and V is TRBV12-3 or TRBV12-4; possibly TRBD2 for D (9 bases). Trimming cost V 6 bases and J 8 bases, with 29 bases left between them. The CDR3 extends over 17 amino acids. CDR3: CASRPTSSGTGQVQQYF. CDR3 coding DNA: TGTGCCAGCAGACCCACCTCTAGCGGGACAGGTCAAGTCCAGCAGTACTTC.